The 30 T cell receptor beta chains below come from one sample, sequenced in a study of T-cell memory formation after mild COVID-19. Each CDR3 protein gets one entry after TCRdb re-called the 5' RACE reads with MiXCR. The data hold 190,000 or so distinct CDR3 sequences, with about 22% observed a single time. Sequencing was performed on PBMCs or a T cell subset sorted from them (not recorded which). Receptors originate from an adult woman who had mild COVID-19 (a few samples of this study predate the infection). Cell type and time point are not known.

There are many counts of this clonotype. This chain uses TRBV7-9 with TRBJ2-6, with D possibly TRBD1 on 6 matching bases. This CDR3 contains 17 residues. V was clipped by 6 bases and J by 0 bases, with 15 bases between them. The germline CDR1 and CDR2 sequences are SEHNR and FQNEAQ (reference sequence). The CDR3 sequence: CASRFHEGVSGANVLTF. The CDR3 DNA sequence: TGTGCCAGCAGATTCCATGAGGGGGTCTCTGGGGCCAACGTCCTGACTTTC.

This clonotype has more than one count but fewer than ten. The chain couples TRBV5-8 to TRBJ2-7; D perhaps matches TRBD2 (5 bases). The ends were cut back, 0 bases at V and 4 bases at J, with 14 bases in the middle. CDR1 is SGHTS and CDR2 is YDEGEE in the germline V gene. The CDR3 totals 15 residues. The CDR3 DNA reads as TGTGCCAGCAGCTTGGTAACCGGGAACGTTTACGAGCAGTACTTC. Its translation: CASSLVTGNVYEQYF.

This chain uses TRBV9 with TRBJ2-3; possibly TRBD1 or TRBD2 for D (5 bases each). Between the trimmed V and J ends, which lost 3 bases and 5 bases, there was a span of 10 bases. The CDR3 length is 13 residues. CDR1 SGDLS and CDR2 YYNGEE come from the germline V gene. The CDR3 here is CASSAGGGDTQYF. As DNA, the CDR3 is TGTGCCAGCAGCGCCGGTGGGGGAGATACGCAGTATTTT.

This clonotype has a count of ten or more. V is TRBV30 and J is TRBJ1-4; D ambiguous. The CDR3 consists of 12 residues. Germline CDR1 GTSNPN, CDR2 SVGIG (reference sequence). With 8 bases removed from V and 0 bases from J, the gap between germline ends came to 7 bases. DNA of the CDR3: TGTGCCGTTGAATCAACTAATGAAAAACTGTTTTTT. Protein product: CAVESTNEKLFF.

The chain links TRBV20-1 to TRBJ2-5, with 10 bases fitting TRBD2. Trimming cost V 6 bases and J 1 base; bases outside gene matches: 20. This CDR3 is 19 amino acids long. CDR1 DFQATT and CDR2 SNEGSKA come from the germline V gene (reference sequence). Here the CDR3 DNA reads TGCAGTGCCGCTACTACCCGACCCCCTAGCGGGGGCACCCAAGAGACCCAGTACTTC. Translated: CSAATTRPPSGGTQETQYF.

This clonotype was counted only a few times. The chain joins TRBV7-3 to TRBJ1-1, with a weak D call TRBD1 (6 bases). V was pared by 5 bases and J by 1 base, with 14 bases between. The CDR3 has 15 residues. CDR1 SGHTA and CDR2 FQGTGA come from the germline V gene. CDR3 residues: CASSLNSGQNTEAFF. DNA of the CDR3: TGTGCCAGCAGCCTAAACTCGGGACAGAACACTGAAGCTTTCTTT.

This clonotype was observed a few times. The V call is TRBV20-1, the J call TRBJ2-3; 7 nucleotides line up with TRBD2. Germline V gives CDR1 DFQATT, CDR2 SNEGSKA (reference sequence). The length of the CDR3 is 12 residues. After removal of 6 bases from V and 4 bases from J, the junction contained 4 bases not matched to a gene. The chain's CDR3 is CSAGLVADTQYF. CDR3 nucleotides: TGCAGTGCCGGACTAGTTGCAGATACGCAGTATTTT.

This clonotype was counted between two and nine times. The CDR3 DNA is TGTGCCAGCAGCGTCTCAGGGTTCCCCTCCTACGAGCAGTACTTC. Protein: CASSVSGFPSYEQYF. The chain combines TRBV9 with TRBJ2-7; a possible D gene is TRBD1 (5 bases). The CDR3 loop spans 15 amino acids. V shed 2 bases and J shed 0 bases, with 12 bases lying between them. Germline CDR1 is SGDLS and CDR2 is YYNGEE.

V and J are TRBV7-9 and TRBJ2-5, with D possibly matching TRBD1 (6 bases). CDR1 SEHNR and CDR2 FQNEAQ come from the germline V gene (reference sequence). V lost 5 bases, J lost 2 bases, and 18 bases lay in between. The CDR3 extends over 16 amino acids. DNA of the CDR3: TGTGCCAGCAGCAGTTACGGACAGCATCCTCAAGAGACCCAGTACTTC. Translated: CASSSYGQHPQETQYF.

This clonotype was observed many times. The CDR3 sequence is CSIGQGDHNEQFF. Written as DNA, the CDR3 is TGCAGCATCGGACAGGGTGACCACAATGAGCAGTTCTTC. The chain recombines TRBV29-1 with TRBJ2-1; 8 bases map to TRBD1. V lost 8 bases to trimming and J lost 5 bases; unmatched junction nucleotides: 8. The CDR3 has 13 amino acids. CDR1 SQVTM and CDR2 ANQGSEA come from the germline V gene.

This clonotype has more than one count but fewer than ten. The rearrangement joins TRBV4-1 to TRBJ2-7; the D gene is possibly TRBD2 (7 bases). Germline V gene data show CDR1 as MGHRA and CDR2 as YSYEKL. V was shortened by 3 bases and J by 7 bases, with 25 bases between the two germline ends. The CDR3 totals 17 residues. CDR3 nucleotides: TGCGCCAGCAGCCACACGACAGGACTTAGCGGGTCAGGGGAGCAGTACTTC. It yields the protein CASSHTTGLSGSGEQYF.

This sequence joins TRBV7-2 and TRBJ1-4; TRBD1 aligns across 8 bases. Germline CDR1 and CDR2: SGHTA and FQGNSA. Trimming took 5 bases from V and 4 from J; bases not matched to a gene: 6. The CDR3 totals 15 residues. In nucleotides, the CDR3 is TGTGCCAGCAGCACAGGGGGACAGCGTAATGAAAAACTGTTTTTT. This codes for CASSTGGQRNEKLFF.

There are a few counts of this clonotype. The chain links TRBV5-6 to TRBJ2-7, with D perhaps TRBD1 (5 bases). Germline CDR1 reads SGHDT; CDR2 reads YYEEEE. V lost 3 bases and J 4 bases, leaving 11 bases between the germline ends. The CDR3 consists of 13 residues. The CDR3 nucleotides read TGTGCCAGCAGCTCAGGGTCTTATTACGAGCAGTACTTC. Translation gives CASSSGSYYEQYF.

This clonotype showed up just a few times. The rearrangement joins TRBV7-9 to TRBJ2-1; D gene unclear. The germline V and J ends were trimmed by 5 bases and 4 bases, with 15 bases remaining between them. Germline values: CDR1 SEHNR, CDR2 FQNEAQ (reference sequence). This CDR3 region has 15 residues. The CDR3 protein is CASSPPLESYNEQFF. In DNA form, the CDR3 reads TGTGCCAGCAGCCCACCCCTCGAGAGTTACAATGAGCAGTTCTTC. Drawing the rest from reference TRBV7-9 and TRBJ2-1, the complete variable domain is DTGVSQNPRHKITKRGQNVTFRCDPISEHNRLYWYRQTLGQGPEFLTYFQNEAQLEKSRLLSDRFSAERPKGSFSTLEIQRTEQGDSAMYLCASSPPLESYNEQFFGPGTRLTVL.

The chain couples TRBV5-5 to TRBJ2-7; D not resolved. V lost 2 bases to trimming and J lost 3 bases, with 6 bases between them. The CDR3 is 12 amino acids. Looked up from germline, CDR1 is SGHKS and CDR2 is YYEKEE (reference sequence). CDR3 DNA: TGTGCCAGCAGCTTTTATGGCTACGAGCAGTACTTC. This translates into CASSFYGYEQYF.

The chain employs TRBV4-1 and TRBJ2-2, with 11 bases matching TRBD1. V lost 7 bases and J lost 6; bases outside the gene matches: 7. Germline assignment: CDR1 MGHRA and CDR2 YSYEKL. The CDR3 is 15 residues long. Written as DNA, the CDR3 is TGCGCCAGCAACCCGGGACAGGGGGAGGCCGGGGAGCTGTTTTTT. This translates into CASNPGQGEAGELFF.

Only a few counts were recorded for this clonotype. The chain is built from TRBV12-3 or TRBV12-4 and TRBJ2-2, with D possibly TRBD1 on 5 matching bases. Trimming took 5 bases from V and 5 from J, leaving 18 bases between them. This CDR3 has 16 residues. The CDR3 loop is CASSLQDPQWTGELFF. In DNA, the CDR3 is TGTGCCAGCAGTCTACAGGACCCACAATGGACCGGGGAGCTGTTTTTT.

The gene calls are TRBV6-2 or TRBV6-3 and TRBJ2-7; 8 bases are a match to TRBD1. With V trimmed by 0 bases and J by 3 bases, 7 bases remained unmatched. The CDR3 has 16 residues. CDR1 and CDR2 (germline): MNHEY, SVGEGT. The CDR3 here is CASSYSGPGQGYEQYF. As DNA, the CDR3 is TGTGCCAGCAGTTACTCCGGACCTGGACAGGGCTACGAGCAGTACTTC.

J is TRBJ1-1 and V is TRBV7-2, with D perhaps matching TRBD1 (5 bases). The CDR3 is made up of 16 amino acids. V lost 5 bases, J lost 4 bases, and 20 bases lay in between. Germline CDR1 reads SGHTA; CDR2 reads FQGNSA. CDR3 sequence: CASSLTPGGGATEAFF. The CDR3 nucleotides read TGTGCCAGCAGCCTCACCCCCGGGGGAGGGGCCACTGAAGCTTTCTTT.

The rearrangement uses TRBV7-9 and TRBJ2-7; a possible D gene is TRBD2 (6 bases). The CDR3 extends over 15 amino acids. Trimming took off 5 bases at V and 2 bases at J, with 16 bases between the two ends. Germline V gene sequence: CDR1 SEHNR, CDR2 FQNEAQ (reference sequence). CDR3 nucleotide sequence: TGTGCCAGCAGCCCGGGGGAGCGGATTCCCTACGAGCAGTACTTC. Its translation: CASSPGERIPYEQYF. Full variable domain (missing parts from reference TRBV7-9 and TRBJ2-7): DTGVSQNPRHKITKRGQNVTFRCDPISEHNRLYWYRQTLGQGPEFLTYFQNEAQLEKSRLLSDRFSAERPKGSFSTLEIQRTEQGDSAMYLCASSPGERIPYEQYFGPGTRLTVT.

This clonotype was seen only a few times. The rearrangement links TRBV29-1 to TRBJ2-1, with D possibly being TRBD2 (6 bases). This CDR3 spans 13 amino acids. V was cut by 4 bases and J by 7 bases, with 14 bases left in between. The V gene's germline CDR1 is SQVTM and CDR2 ANQGSEA. CDR3 bases: TGCAGCGTTGGGGGAATCAGCGGGAATGAGCAGTTCTTC. Protein: CSVGGISGNEQFF.

The chain joins TRBV6-5 to TRBJ2-3; no clear D gene. CDR1 is MNHEY, CDR2 SVGAGI, per germline. This CDR3 comprises 13 residues. Trimming left V 0 bases short and J 3 bases short, with 4 bases between. CDR3 residues: CASSYSGTDTQYF. In DNA form, the CDR3 reads TGTGCCAGCAGTTACTCGGGGACAGATACGCAGTATTTT.

The chain carries TRBV5-1 and TRBJ1-1, with TRBD1 matching over 7 bases. V gave up 4 bases and J gave up 0 bases; unmatched junction bases: 3. This CDR3 region has 14 residues. Germline CDR1 and CDR2: SGHRS and YFSETQ. CDR3 nucleotide sequence: TGCGCCAGCAGCGCCGGGACAGTGAACACTGAAGCTTTCTTT. Residues: CASSAGTVNTEAFF.

The rearrangement joins TRBV4-1 to TRBJ1-5; D remains unclear. Looked up from germline, CDR1 is MGHRA and CDR2 is YSYEKL. V was cut by 0 bases and J by 5 bases, with 11 bases left in between. The CDR3 loop spans 15 amino acids. The CDR3 loop reads CASSQDHLGHQPQHF. The CDR3 coding sequence is TGCGCCAGCAGCCAAGATCACCTGGGTCATCAGCCCCAGCATTTT.

This chain links TRBV4-1 with TRBJ1-2; a weak D match, TRBD1 (5 bases). Germline values: CDR1 MGHRA, CDR2 YSYEKL. The CDR3 extends over 14 amino acids. V lost 5 bases and J 8 bases, leaving 18 bases between the germline ends. The CDR3 sequence: CASSSKGRVEGYTF. The CDR3 DNA is TGCGCCAGCAGCTCCAAGGGCAGGGTGGAGGGCTACACCTTC.

This clonotype was counted only a few times. This sequence joins TRBV28 and TRBJ2-7; D might be TRBD1 or TRBD2, each matching 5 bases. The CDR3 covers 16 residues. Germline CDR1 MDHEN, CDR2 SYDVKM. Between the trimmed V and J ends, which lost 5 bases and 0 bases, there was a span of 17 bases. As DNA, the CDR3 is TGTGCCAGCAGTCTAGGGACCCTAGTGGGCTCCTACGAGCAGTACTTC. It yields the protein CASSLGTLVGSYEQYF.

The chain links TRBV29-1 to TRBJ2-3; TRBD1 matches at 10 bases. V lost 3 bases and J lost 0; bases outside the gene matches: 3. Germline V gene data show CDR1 as SQVTM and CDR2 as ANQGSEA. The CDR3 totals 15 residues. DNA of the CDR3: TGCAGCGTTGACGGGACAGGGGTTAGCACAGATACGCAGTATTTT. Translating gives CSVDGTGVSTDTQYF.

This clonotype appeared a few times. The rearrangement uses TRBV4-2 and TRBJ2-1; no clear D. This CDR3 region has 18 residues. V was pared by 0 bases and J by 6 bases, with 21 bases between. Germline V gene data show CDR1 as LGHNA and CDR2 as YNFKEQ. The CDR3 protein is CASSQEVAVALASNEQFF. CDR3 nucleotide sequence: TGTGCCAGCAGCCAAGAGGTTGCAGTTGCTCTTGCGTCCAATGAGCAGTTCTTC.

This clonotype occurred a few times. The gene calls are TRBV4-2 and TRBJ2-7; a weak D match, TRBD2 (6 bases). CDR3 length: 14 residues. Deletions cut 2 bases from V and 5 bases from J, with 13 bases between. Germline-derived CDR1 and CDR2 are LGHNA and YNFKEQ. The CDR3 DNA reads as TGTGCCAGCAGCCAAACGGGGGTTCGGCACGAGCAGTACTTC. Translating it yields CASSQTGVRHEQYF.

The rearrangement links TRBV6-2 or TRBV6-3 to TRBJ2-3, with TRBD2 identical over 10 bases. Looked up from germline, CDR1 is MNHEY and CDR2 is SVGEGT. The CDR3 runs to 18 residues. Trimming at V came to 2 bases and at J to 3 bases, leaving 11 bases not matched to a gene. The CDR3 protein is CASSYGASGSGWTDTQYF. The CDR3 DNA is TGTGCCAGCAGTTACGGCGCTAGCGGGAGCGGGTGGACAGATACGCAGTATTTT.